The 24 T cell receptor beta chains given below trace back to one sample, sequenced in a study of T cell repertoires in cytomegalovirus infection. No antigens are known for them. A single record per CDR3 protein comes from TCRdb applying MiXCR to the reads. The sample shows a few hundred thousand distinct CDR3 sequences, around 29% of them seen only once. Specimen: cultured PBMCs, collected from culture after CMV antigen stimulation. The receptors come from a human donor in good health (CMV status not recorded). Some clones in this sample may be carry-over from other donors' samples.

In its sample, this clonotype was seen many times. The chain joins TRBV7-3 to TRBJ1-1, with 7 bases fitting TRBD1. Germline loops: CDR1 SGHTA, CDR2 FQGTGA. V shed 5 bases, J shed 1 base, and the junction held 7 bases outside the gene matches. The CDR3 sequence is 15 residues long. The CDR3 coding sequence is TGTGCCAGCAGCCAGCAGGGGGTGCCGAACACTGAAGCTTTCTTT. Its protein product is CASSQQGVPNTEAFF.

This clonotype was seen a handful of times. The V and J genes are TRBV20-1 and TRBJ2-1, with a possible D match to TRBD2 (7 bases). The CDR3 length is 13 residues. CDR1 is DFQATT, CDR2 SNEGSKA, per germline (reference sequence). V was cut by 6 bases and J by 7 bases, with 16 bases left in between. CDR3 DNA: TGCAGTGCCGGGGGGATACAGGGTAATGAGCAGTTCTTC. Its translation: CSAGGIQGNEQFF.

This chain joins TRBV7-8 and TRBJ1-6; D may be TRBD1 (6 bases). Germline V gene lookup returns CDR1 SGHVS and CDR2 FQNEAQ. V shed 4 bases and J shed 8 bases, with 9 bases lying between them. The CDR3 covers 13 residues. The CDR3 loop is CASSSTGYSPLHF. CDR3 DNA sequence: TGTGCCAGCAGCTCGACAGGTTATTCACCCCTCCACTTT.

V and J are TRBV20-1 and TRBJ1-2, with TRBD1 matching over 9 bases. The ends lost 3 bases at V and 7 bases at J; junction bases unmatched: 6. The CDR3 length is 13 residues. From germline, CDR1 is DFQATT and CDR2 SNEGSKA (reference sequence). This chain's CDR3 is CSASKQGALGYTF. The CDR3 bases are TGCAGTGCTAGCAAACAGGGGGCGCTTGGCTACACCTTC.

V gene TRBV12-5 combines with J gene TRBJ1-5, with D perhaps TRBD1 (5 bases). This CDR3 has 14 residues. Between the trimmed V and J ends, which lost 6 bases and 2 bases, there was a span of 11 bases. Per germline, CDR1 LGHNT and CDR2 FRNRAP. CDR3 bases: TGTGCTAGTGGCCCGACAGTGGGCAATCAGCCCCAGCATTTT. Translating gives CASGPTVGNQPQHF. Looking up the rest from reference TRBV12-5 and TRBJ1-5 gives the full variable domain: DARVTQTPRHKVTEMGQEVTMRCQPILGHNTVFWYRQTMMQGLELLAYFRNRAPLDDSGMPKDRFSAEMPDATLATLKIQPSEPRDSAVYFCASGPTVGNQPQHFGDGTRLSIL.

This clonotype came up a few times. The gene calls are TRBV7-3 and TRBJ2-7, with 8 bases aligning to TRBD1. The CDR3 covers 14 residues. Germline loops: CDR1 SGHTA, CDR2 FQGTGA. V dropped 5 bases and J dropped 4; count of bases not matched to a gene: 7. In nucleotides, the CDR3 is TGTGCCAGCAGCGCCGGACAGGGTGGATACGAGCAGTACTTC. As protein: CASSAGQGGYEQYF.

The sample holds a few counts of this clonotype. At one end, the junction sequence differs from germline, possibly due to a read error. DNA for the CDR3: TGTGCCGCCGGCCGGGACTCCTTCAATGAGCAGTTCTTC. Its translation is CAAGRDSFNEQFF. The chain carries TRBV7-3 and TRBJ2-1, with TRBD2 as a possible D gene (6 bases). CDR1 SGHTA and CDR2 FQGTGA come from the germline V gene. The CDR3 extends over 13 amino acids.

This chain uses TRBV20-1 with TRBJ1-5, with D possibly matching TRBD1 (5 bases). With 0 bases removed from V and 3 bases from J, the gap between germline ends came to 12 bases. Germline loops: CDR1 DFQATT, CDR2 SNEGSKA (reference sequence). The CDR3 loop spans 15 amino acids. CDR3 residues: CSARDGRALNQPQHF. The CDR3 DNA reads TGCAGTGCTAGAGACGGCAGGGCTCTCAATCAGCCCCAGCATTTT.

For the CDR3, the DNA is TGTGCCAGCAGGCCCGGGAGACAAAGGGAAGATACGCAGTATTTT. This encodes CASRPGRQREDTQYF. The V gene is TRBV6-1, the J gene TRBJ2-3, with a weak D call TRBD2 (6 bases). This CDR3 is 15 amino acids long. V lost 6 bases and J lost 5, with 18 bases in between. Germline CDR1 is MNHNS and CDR2 is SASEGT.

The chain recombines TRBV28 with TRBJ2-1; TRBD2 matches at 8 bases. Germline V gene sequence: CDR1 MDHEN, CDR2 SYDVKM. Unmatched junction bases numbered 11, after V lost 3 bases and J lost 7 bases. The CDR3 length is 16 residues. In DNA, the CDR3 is TGTGCCAGCAGTTTCCAACCCCGACTAGCGTATAATGAGCAGTTCTTC. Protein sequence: CASSFQPRLAYNEQFF.

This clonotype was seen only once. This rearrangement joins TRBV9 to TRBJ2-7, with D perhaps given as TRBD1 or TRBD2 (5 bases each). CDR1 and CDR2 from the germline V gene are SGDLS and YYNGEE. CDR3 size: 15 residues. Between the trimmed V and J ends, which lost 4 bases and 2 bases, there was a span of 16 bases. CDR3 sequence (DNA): TGTGCCAGCAGCCTGCGAGGGGACCGCACCTACGAGCAGTACTTC. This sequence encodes CASSLRGDRTYEQYF.

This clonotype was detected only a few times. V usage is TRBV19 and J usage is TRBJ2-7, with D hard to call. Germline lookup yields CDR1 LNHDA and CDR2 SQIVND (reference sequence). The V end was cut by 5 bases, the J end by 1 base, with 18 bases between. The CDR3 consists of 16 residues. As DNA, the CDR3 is TGTGCCAGTAGTCTTAGGACCAGTTTCTCTTCCTACGAGCAGTACTTC. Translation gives CASSLRTSFSSYEQYF.

The CDR3 nucleotides are TGTGCCATCAGTGAGAGGCAGGGGGACACTGAAGCTTTCTTT. Protein sequence: CAISERQGDTEAFF. V is TRBV10-3 and J is TRBJ1-1; 7 bases are shared with TRBD1. Germline CDR1 reads ENHRY; CDR2 reads SYGVKD. The length of the CDR3 is 14 residues. Trimming at V came to 2 bases and at J to 3 bases, leaving 3 bases not matched to a gene.

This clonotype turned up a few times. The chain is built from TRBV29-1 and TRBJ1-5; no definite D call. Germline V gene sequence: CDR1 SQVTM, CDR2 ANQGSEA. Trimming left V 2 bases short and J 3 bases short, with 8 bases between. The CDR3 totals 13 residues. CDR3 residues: CSVEYADNQPQHF. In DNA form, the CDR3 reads TGCAGCGTTGAATACGCGGACAATCAGCCCCAGCATTTT.

The CDR3 sequence is CASSLEGSNYGYTF. In DNA, the CDR3 is TGTGCCAGCAGTTTAGAGGGCAGTAACTATGGCTACACCTTC. The chain has TRBV12-3 or TRBV12-4 and TRBJ1-2; D gene ambiguous. The CDR3 runs 14 residues. V was cut by 1 base and J by 1 base, with 7 bases left in between.

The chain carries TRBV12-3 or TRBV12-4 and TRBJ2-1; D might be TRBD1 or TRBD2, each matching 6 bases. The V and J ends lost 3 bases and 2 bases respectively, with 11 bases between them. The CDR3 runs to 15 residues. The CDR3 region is CASSLWGAAYNEQFF. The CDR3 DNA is TGTGCCAGCAGTTTGTGGGGGGCGGCCTACAATGAGCAGTTCTTC.

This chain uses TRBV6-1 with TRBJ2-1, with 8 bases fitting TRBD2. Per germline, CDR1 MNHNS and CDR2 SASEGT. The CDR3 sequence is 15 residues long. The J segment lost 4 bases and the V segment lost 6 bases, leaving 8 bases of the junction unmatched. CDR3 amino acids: CASRDQLAVYNEQFF. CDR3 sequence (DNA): TGTGCCAGCAGAGACCAACTAGCGGTGTACAATGAGCAGTTCTTC.

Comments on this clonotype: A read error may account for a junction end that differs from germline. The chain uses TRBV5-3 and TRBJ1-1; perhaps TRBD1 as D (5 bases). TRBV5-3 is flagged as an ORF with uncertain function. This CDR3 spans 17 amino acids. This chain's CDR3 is CASSLGLESGMNTEAFF. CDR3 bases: TGTGCCAGCAGCTTGGGGTTGGAATCAGGGATGAACACTGAAGCTTTCTTT.

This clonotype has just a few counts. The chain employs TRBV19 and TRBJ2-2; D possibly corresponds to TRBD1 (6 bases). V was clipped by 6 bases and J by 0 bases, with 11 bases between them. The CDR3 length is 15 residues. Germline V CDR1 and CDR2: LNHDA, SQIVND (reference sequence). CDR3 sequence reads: CASRTGQTNTGELFF. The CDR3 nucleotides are TGTGCCAGTAGAACCGGACAGACGAACACCGGGGAGCTGTTTTTT.

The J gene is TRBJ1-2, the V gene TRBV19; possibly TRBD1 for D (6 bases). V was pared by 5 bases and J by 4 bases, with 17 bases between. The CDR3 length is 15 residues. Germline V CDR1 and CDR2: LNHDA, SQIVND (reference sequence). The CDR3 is CASSPGRGRGYGYTF. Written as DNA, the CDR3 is TGTGCCAGTAGTCCCGGGCGGGGGCGAGGCTATGGCTACACCTTC.

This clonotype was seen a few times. The CDR3 nucleotides are TGTGCCAGCAGCCCCCCCCTTGGCTCGAACACCGGGGAGCTGTTTTTT. It translates to CASSPPLGSNTGELFF. The J gene is TRBJ2-2, the V gene TRBV7-2; no clear D gene. The ends were cut back, 5 bases at V and 0 bases at J, with 13 bases in the middle. The V gene's germline CDR1 is SGHTA and CDR2 FQGNSA. CDR3 length equals 16 residues.

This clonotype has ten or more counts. Here the CDR3 DNA reads TGTGCCAGCAGCTTAGCGACAGGGGGGAAAGAGACCCAGTACTTC. Residues: CASSLATGGKETQYF. The chain recombines TRBV7-2 with TRBJ2-5; TRBD1 matches 9 bases. The CDR3 is 15 residues long. Germline assignment: CDR1 SGHTA and CDR2 FQGNSA. V lost 0 bases to trimming and J lost 3 bases; unmatched junction nucleotides: 2.

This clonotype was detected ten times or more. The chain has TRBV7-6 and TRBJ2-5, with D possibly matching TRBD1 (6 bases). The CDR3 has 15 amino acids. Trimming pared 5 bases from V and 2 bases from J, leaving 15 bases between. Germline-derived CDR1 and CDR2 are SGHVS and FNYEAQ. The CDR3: CASSTPQGRQETQYF. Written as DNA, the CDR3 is TGTGCCAGCAGCACCCCACAGGGAAGGCAAGAGACCCAGTACTTC.

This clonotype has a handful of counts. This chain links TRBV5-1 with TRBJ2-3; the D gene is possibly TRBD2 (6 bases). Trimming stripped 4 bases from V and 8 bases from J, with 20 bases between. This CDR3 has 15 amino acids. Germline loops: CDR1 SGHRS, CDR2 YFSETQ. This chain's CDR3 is CASSAPGLAGGTQYF. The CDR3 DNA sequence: TGCGCCAGCAGCGCTCCTGGACTCGCCGGGGGTACGCAGTATTTT. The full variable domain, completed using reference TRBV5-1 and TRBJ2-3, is KAGVTQTPRYLIKTRGQQVTLSCSPISGHRSVSWYQQTPGQGLQFLFEYFSETQRNKGNFPGRFSGRQFSNSRSEMNVSTLELGDSALYLCASSAPGLAGGTQYFGPGTRLTVL.